The 25 T cell receptor beta chains below were found in one sample sequenced in a study of radiotherapy plus CTLA-4 blockade in lung cancer. The assay was immunoSEQ multiplex PCR, and TCRdb's table has in-frame clones only and misses some. Counted here are more than 95,000 clones, under 85% occurring once; the ten biggest clones make up 2.8%. The sequencing here drew on peripheral blood, taken from a patient treated with radiotherapy plus ipilimumab. These receptors were taken from a human donor with non-small cell lung cancer who had a partial response to radiotherapy plus ipilimumab. Some clones in this sample may be carry-over from other donors' samples.

The chain is built from TRBV4-2 and TRBJ2-5; D gene uncertain. Germline V gene sequence: CDR1 LGHNA, CDR2 YNFKEQ. V was cut by 0 bases and J by 0 bases, with 5 bases left in between. CDR3 length: 14 amino acids. The CDR3 DNA reads as TGTGCCAGCAGCCAAGAAACAAACCAAGAGACCCAGTACTTC. This encodes CASSQETNQETQYF.

The chain employs TRBV28 and TRBJ2-7; D uncertain. The CDR3 is 15 amino acids. V lost 3 bases, J lost 4 bases, and 16 bases lay in between. Germline V gives CDR1 MDHEN, CDR2 SYDVKM. CDR3 coding DNA: TGTGCCAGCAGTTTTCGGGTGTCCCCAGTTTACGAGCAGTACTTC. Translating gives CASSFRVSPVYEQYF.

This clone was recorded a few times. The gene calls are TRBV4-3 and TRBJ1-2; 8 positions agree with TRBD1. The CDR3 consists of 15 residues. V was clipped by 5 bases and J by 5 bases; unmatched bases: 10. Germline loops: CDR1 LGHNA, CDR2 YSLEER. As DNA, the CDR3 is TGCGCCAGCAGCTTAGGGACAGGACGATCTTATGGCTACACCTTC. It specifies CASSLGTGRSYGYTF.

This rearrangement joins TRBV13 to TRBJ2-7; perhaps TRBD2 as D (5 bases). CDR3 length equals 13 residues. Looked up from germline, CDR1 is PRHDT and CDR2 is FYEKMQ (reference sequence). Trimming took 6 bases from V and 2 from J, leaving 11 bases between them. This CDR3 is CASRIGRAYEQYF. CDR3 DNA sequence: TGTGCCAGCAGGATAGGGCGGGCCTACGAGCAGTACTTC.

This sequence joins TRBV19 and TRBJ2-7, with 7 bases fitting TRBD1. Germline trimming cut 5 bases from V and 2 bases from J; bases unmatched to any gene: 6. The CDR3 is made up of 14 amino acids. CDR1 and CDR2 (germline): LNHDA, SQIVND (reference sequence). CDR3 sequence (DNA): TGTGCCAGTAGTGCAAGACAGGGTACCTACGAGCAGTACTTC. Translation gives CASSARQGTYEQYF.

This chain joins TRBV10-3 and TRBJ2-3, with 8 positions matching TRBD2. The ends lost 6 bases at V and 2 bases at J; junction bases unmatched: 7. Germline CDR1 is ENHRY and CDR2 is SYGVKD. This CDR3 is built from 15 residues. CDR3 coding DNA: TGTGCCATCAGGGAACGGGGGGGGAACACAGATACGCAGTATTTT. Translated: CAIRERGGNTDTQYF.

In this sample, this clone turned up a few times. The V gene is TRBV6-1, the J gene TRBJ2-2; 7 bases map to TRBD1. Germline V CDR1 and CDR2: MNHNS, SASEGT. CDR3 length: 16 residues. V was pared by 2 bases and J by 1 base, with 4 bases of the junction left unmatched. CDR3 region: CASSEPTGQNTGELFF. CDR3 coding DNA: TGTGCCAGCAGTGAACCGACAGGGCAGAACACCGGGGAGCTGTTTTTT.

The chain uses TRBV27 and TRBJ2-7; 7 nucleotides match TRBD2. Unmatched junction bases numbered 8, after V lost 6 bases and J lost 3 bases. The germline V gene has CDR1 MNHEY and CDR2 SMNVEV (reference sequence). The length of the CDR3 is 14 residues. CDR3 coding DNA: TGTGCCAGCAGCAAACTAGCGCGGGACTACGAGCAGTACTTC. As protein: CASSKLARDYEQYF.

This chain connects TRBV11-2 to TRBJ1-4; D possibly corresponds to TRBD1 (5 bases). The V end lost 0 bases, the J end lost 3 bases, and 8 bases lay between the germline ends. The CDR3 loop spans 15 amino acids. Germline CDR1 is SGHAT and CDR2 is FQNNGV. The CDR3 DNA sequence: TGTGCCAGCAGCTTAGATCGACAGCCTAATGAAAAACTGTTTTTT. The encoded protein is CASSLDRQPNEKLFF.

This clone was recorded a few times. The J gene is TRBJ1-2, the V gene TRBV27; D is ambiguous. The germline V gene has CDR1 MNHEY and CDR2 SMNVEV (reference sequence). With 5 bases removed from V and 1 base from J, the gap between germline ends came to 11 bases. The CDR3 is 14 amino acids. The CDR3, as DNA: TGTGCCAGCAGTCCCCTAGCCGGTAACTATGGCTACACCTTC. This sequence encodes CASSPLAGNYGYTF.

The J gene is TRBJ2-7, the V gene TRBV5-1; TRBD2 aligns across 9 bases. From germline, CDR1 is SGHRS and CDR2 YFSETQ. Germline trimming cut 4 bases from V and 2 bases from J; bases unmatched to any gene: 7. CDR3 size: 15 residues. The CDR3 coding sequence is TGCGCCAGCAGCAGAACAGCGGGAGGCACCTACGAGCAGTACTTC. Its protein product is CASSRTAGGTYEQYF.

The chain carries TRBV4-1 and TRBJ2-1, with 10 bases matching TRBD2. CDR3 size: 15 residues. Germline CDR1 reads MGHRA; CDR2 reads YSYEKL. The junction had 5 bases not matched to a gene; V was cut back by 1 base and J by 8 bases. DNA of the CDR3: TGCGCCAGCAGCCAAGTGACTAGCGGGTTCGATGAGCAGTTCTTC. It specifies CASSQVTSGFDEQFF.

The gene calls are TRBV19 and TRBJ2-7; D unresolved. Germline values: CDR1 LNHDA, CDR2 SQIVND (reference sequence). The V end lost 5 bases, the J end lost 1 base, and 15 bases lay between the germline ends. The CDR3 is made up of 15 amino acids. CDR3 in amino acids: CASSLTAVPSYEQYF. In DNA, the CDR3 is TGTGCCAGTAGTCTTACTGCTGTTCCTTCCTACGAGCAGTACTTC.

This clone has a single count. The CDR3 spells CATGGRRTGELFF. CDR3 nucleotide sequence: TGTGCCACAGGGGGCCGGCGCACCGGGGAGCTGTTTTTT. This chain links TRBV2 with TRBJ2-2, with 8 positions matching TRBD1. V lost 10 bases, J lost 4 bases, and 5 bases stayed unmatched. CDR1 SNHLY and CDR2 FYNNEI come from the germline V gene. The CDR3 length is 13 residues.

The rearrangement uses TRBV5-1 and TRBJ2-7, with 10 bases matching TRBD2. The J segment lost 5 bases and the V segment lost 0 bases, leaving 5 bases of the junction unmatched. CDR1 is SGHRS and CDR2 is YFSETQ in the germline V gene. CDR3 length: 15 amino acids. The chain's CDR3 is CASSLGSGRSNEQYF. The CDR3 DNA sequence: TGCGCCAGCAGCTTGGGTAGCGGGAGGTCTAACGAGCAGTACTTC.

This clone was found a few times. J is TRBJ2-3 and V is TRBV30; D unclear. With 2 bases removed from V and 4 bases from J, the gap between germline ends came to 4 bases. Germline-derived CDR1 and CDR2 are GTSNPN and SVGIG (reference sequence). CDR3 size: 11 residues. The CDR3 sequence: CAWSRADTQYF. CDR3 sequence (DNA): TGTGCCTGGAGTCGGGCAGATACGCAGTATTTT. Complete variable domain (other parts from reference TRBV30 and TRBJ2-3): SQTIHQWPATLVQPVGSPLSLECTVEGTSNPNLYWYRQAAGRGLQLLFYSVGIGQISSEVPQNLSASRPQDRQFILSSKKLLLSDSGFYLCAWSRADTQYFGPGTRLTVL.

This chain connects TRBV14 to TRBJ2-4; the match to TRBD2 covers 7 bases. The length of the CDR3 is 14 residues. Per germline, CDR1 SGHDN and CDR2 FVKESK. Trimming removed 3 bases from V and 5 bases from J; junction bases left unmatched: 4. DNA of the CDR3: TGTGCCAGCAGCCATCCGGGACTACAAAACATTCAGTACTTC. Translated, it gives CASSHPGLQNIQYF.

The chain employs TRBV10-3 and TRBJ2-7; 10 bases are a match to TRBD1. Germline V gene data show CDR1 as ENHRY and CDR2 as SYGVKD. The CDR3 loop spans 16 amino acids. The ends lost 0 bases at V and 2 bases at J; junction bases unmatched: 4. Written as DNA, the CDR3 is TGTGCCATCAGTGAGTCACGACAGGGGGCAACCTACGAGCAGTACTTC. This gives the protein CAISESRQGATYEQYF.

The chain recombines TRBV7-8 with TRBJ2-3, with TRBD2 matching 8 bases. Germline V lookup: CDR1 SGHVS, CDR2 FQNEAQ. After removal of 5 bases from V and 0 bases from J, the junction contained 10 bases not matched to a gene. This CDR3 has 17 residues. As DNA, the CDR3 is TGTGCCAGCAGCCCCCTTCGAACTAGCGGAAGCACAGATACGCAGTATTTT. It codes for CASSPLRTSGSTDTQYF.

The table lists this clone with a count of one. The chain couples TRBV28 to TRBJ1-4; D unclear. The CDR3 is made up of 16 amino acids. V lost 5 bases and J lost 7, with 20 bases in between. Germline assignment: CDR1 MDHEN and CDR2 SYDVKM. CDR3 coding DNA: TGTGCCAGCAGTCCCGCACACCCGAGGTGGAGTGAAAAACTGTTTTTT. Translation: CASSPAHPRWSEKLFF.

The rearrangement links TRBV5-1 to TRBJ2-7; 11 bases fit TRBD1. Germline loops: CDR1 SGHRS, CDR2 YFSETQ. Germline trimming cut 4 bases from V and 4 bases from J; bases unmatched to any gene: 7. The CDR3 is 15 residues long. The CDR3 is CASSTLGQGGYEQYF. In nucleotides, the CDR3 is TGCGCCAGCAGCACCCTGGGACAGGGGGGTTACGAGCAGTACTTC.

This chain connects TRBV19 to TRBJ1-1, with a possible D match to TRBD1 (5 bases). This CDR3 has 15 residues. Trimming cost V 6 bases and J 2 bases, with 16 bases left between them. Germline CDR1 and CDR2: LNHDA and SQIVND (reference sequence). In DNA, the CDR3 is TGTGCCAGTAGCTCTCTCTCCGGGGGTAACACTGAAGCTTTCTTT. Translated: CASSSLSGGNTEAFF. Looking up the rest from reference TRBV19 and TRBJ1-1 gives the full variable domain: DGGITQSPKYLFRKEGQNVTLSCEQNLNHDAMYWYRQDPGQGLRLIYYSQIVNDFQKGDIAEGYSVSREKKESFPLTVTSAQKNPTAFYLCASSSLSGGNTEAFFGQGTRLTVV.

The J gene is TRBJ2-1, the V gene TRBV19; D ambiguous. This CDR3 contains 14 residues. Germline V gene lookup returns CDR1 LNHDA and CDR2 SQIVND (reference sequence). The V end lost 6 bases, the J end lost 1 base, and 10 bases lay between the germline ends. The CDR3 loop reads CASSDTASYNEQFF. The CDR3 region has the DNA TGTGCCAGTAGCGACACCGCTTCCTACAATGAGCAGTTCTTC.

This clone was counted only a few times. The V and J genes are TRBV19 and TRBJ1-1; TRBD1 matches at 9 bases. Germline V gene lookup returns CDR1 LNHDA and CDR2 SQIVND (reference sequence). The CDR3 spans 15 residues. Trimming cost V 3 bases and J 5 bases; bases outside gene matches: 7. The CDR3 is CASSIGGQGVTEAFF. The CDR3 bases are TGTGCCAGTAGTATCGGGGGACAGGGAGTGACTGAAGCTTTCTTT.

The chain recombines TRBV7-2 with TRBJ2-2, with 7 positions matching TRBD1. Losses at the gene ends were 1 base for V and 6 bases for J; bases not matched to a gene: 5. Looked up from germline, CDR1 is SGHTA and CDR2 is FQGNSA. CDR3 length equals 15 residues. DNA for the CDR3: TGTGCCAGCAGCTTAGTTAGCACAGGGGCCGGGGAGCTGTTTTTT. It codes for CASSLVSTGAGELFF.